This T cell receptor (beta chain) was documented in a study of cytomegalovirus exposure and HLA in healthy donors. Notes on the study in general: It was in a later analysis that TCR association rates were seen to vary by HLA locus, highest for DRB1 and lowest for HLA-C.

The germline V gene encodes CDR1 GTSNPN and CDR2 SVGIG (reference sequence). V lost 2 bases and J lost 6; bases outside the gene matches: 9. There are 14 residues in the CDR3. Worth noting for this clone: As yet, its antigen is unknown.

A multiplex PCR was run with 60 Vbeta primers and 13 Jbeta primers. The data were produced by immunoSEQ multiplex PCR, yet TCRdb's version contains in-frame clones alone and is incomplete. This sample's table reports approximately 80,000 clones. Sequenced material: PBMCs. The origin of this receptor is a woman under 40 in good health and CMV-seronegative. The V and J genes are TRBV30 and TRBJ2-7, with 8 bases aligning to TRBD2. DNA for the CDR3: TGTGCCTGGAGTAAAGCGGGAGTATTTGCCGAGCAGTACTTC. Protein product: CAWSKAGVFAEQYF.